This T cell receptor beta chain stems from a study of shared clonotypes between healthy human individuals. Study summary: Aged 18 to 49, the donors were two women and a few men. The plates for each donor numbered three CD4 naive, three CD4 memory, two CD8 naive and one CD8 memory.

Here immunoSEQ multiplex PCR was the method, and the copy in TCRdb shows in-frame clones only, minus some. The sample consists of some 2,500,000 clones, 93% of them appearing once. V was clipped by 0 bases and J by 3 bases; unmatched bases: 6. The germline CDR1 and CDR2 sequences are SGHRS and YFSETQ. This CDR3 is built from 16 residues. Memory CD4+ cells were the fraction left after CD45RA+ naive selection. For this clone: The sample contains more than one DNA sequence encoding this CDR3.

Sequenced material: naive CD4+ T cells from PBMCs. This sample's subset: CD45RA+ positively selected. The source of this sequence is a man in his late teens or twenties in good health. Some clones in this sample may be carry-over from other donors' samples. The rearrangement joins TRBV5-1 to TRBJ2-1; TRBD1 agrees at 7 bases. The CDR3 nucleotides are TGCGCCAGCAGCTTGGTGTCTGGGACAGACTACAATGAGCAGTTCTTC. It translates to CASSLVSGTDYNEQFF.